Listed here are 18 T cell receptor beta chains from one sample, sequenced in a study of T cell responses to AZD1222 COVID-19 vaccine. Here immunoSEQ multiplex PCR was the method, and the copy in TCRdb shows in-frame clones only, minus some. This repertoire shows more than 80,000 clones, around 85% found once; its top ten account for over 10%. The sequenced sample was peripheral blood, obtained 28 days after the second AZD1222 dose. The receptors here all came from an adult who received the AZD1222 COVID-19 vaccine.

J is TRBJ1-4 and V is TRBV18, with a tentative D call TRBD1 (5 bases). This CDR3 is built from 18 residues. CDR1 and CDR2 (germline): KGHSH, LQKENI. The V end was cut by 3 bases, the J end by 0 bases, with 17 bases between. The CDR3 region is CASSPQGLLGATNEKLFF. CDR3 nucleotide sequence: TGTGCCAGCTCACCCCAAGGCCTCCTGGGGGCAACTAATGAAAAACTGTTTTTT. Full variable domain (rest looked up from reference TRBV18 and TRBJ1-4): NAGVMQNPRHLVRRRGQEARLRCSPMKGHSHVYWYRQLPEEGLKFMVYLQKENIIDESGMPKERFSAEFPKEGPSILRIQQVVRGDSAAYFCASSPQGLLGATNEKLFFGSGTQLSVL.

This clone has just one count. This sequence joins TRBV2 and TRBJ1-1; the D gene is possibly TRBD1 (6 bases). The CDR3 contains 13 residues. With 6 bases removed from V and 6 bases from J, the gap between germline ends came to 14 bases. Germline V lookup: CDR1 SNHLY, CDR2 FYNNEI. The CDR3 region is CASSLGTSAEAFF. CDR3 sequence (DNA): TGTGCCAGCAGCCTCGGGACATCGGCTGAAGCTTTCTTT.

The CDR3, as DNA: TGTGCCAGCAGCTTCGGGACAGGTGTCCATGAGCAGTTCTTC. Translation: CASSFGTGVHEQFF. This sequence joins TRBV5-8 and TRBJ2-1; 8 bases match TRBD1. The CDR3 length is 14 residues. Trimming removed 2 bases from V and 8 bases from J; junction bases left unmatched: 6. Germline V gene sequence: CDR1 SGHTS, CDR2 YDEGEE.

The rearrangement links TRBV19 to TRBJ1-5; D not certain. CDR3 length equals 15 residues. Germline CDR1 LNHDA, CDR2 SQIVND (reference sequence). Trimming shortened V by 7 bases and J by 2 bases, and 15 bases separated the two germline ends. DNA for the CDR3: TGTGCCAGTACCTGGGGTTCCCGGGGCAATCAGCCCCAGCATTTT. It codes for CASTWGSRGNQPQHF.

The chain combines TRBV28 with TRBJ2-5, with TRBD2 identical over 11 bases. V trimming: 6 bases; J trimming: 2 bases; junction bases outside the gene matches: 11. Germline CDR1 is MDHEN and CDR2 is SYDVKM. The CDR3 is 17 amino acids. CDR3 protein: CASSIPPGTSGQETQYF. The CDR3 DNA reads TGTGCCAGCAGCATTCCGCCGGGGACTAGCGGTCAAGAGACCCAGTACTTC.

The CDR3 sequence is CASSPSDRGENTEAFF. The CDR3 nucleotides are TGTGCCAGCAGTCCGTCGGACAGGGGAGAGAACACTGAAGCTTTCTTT. The rearrangement uses TRBV28 and TRBJ1-1; TRBD1 matches 9 bases. In germline, CDR1 is MDHEN, CDR2 SYDVKM. The CDR3 runs 16 residues. Trimming cost V 5 bases and J 1 base; bases outside gene matches: 8.

This clone was counted a single time. V and J are TRBV6-2 or TRBV6-3 and TRBJ1-4; no reliable D call. Trimming left V 4 bases short and J 0 bases short, with 9 bases between. CDR1 is MNHEY, CDR2 SVGEGT, per germline. There are 15 residues in the CDR3. This chain's CDR3 is CASSSAVATNEKLFF. The CDR3 nucleotides are TGTGCCAGCAGTTCCGCAGTTGCAACTAATGAAAAACTGTTTTTT.

CDR3 nucleotides: TGTGCCAGTAGTCGGGGACTAAGTAGCGGACTCTATGGCTACACCTTC. Its translation: CASSRGLSSGLYGYTF. The chain is built from TRBV19 and TRBJ1-2; D is perhaps TRBD1 (5 bases). CDR1 and CDR2 from the germline V gene are LNHDA and SQIVND (reference sequence). The CDR3 is made up of 16 amino acids. Between the trimmed V and J ends, which lost 5 bases and 4 bases, there was a span of 20 bases.

V gene TRBV6-6 combines with J gene TRBJ1-5; no reliable D call. With 6 bases removed from V and 2 bases from J, the gap between germline ends came to 14 bases. The CDR3 totals 15 residues. Germline V gene sequence: CDR1 MNHNY, CDR2 SVGAGI (reference sequence). Here the CDR3 DNA reads TGTGCCAGCAGGCCGGAACAAGGTGGCAATCAGCCCCAGCATTTT. Translated: CASRPEQGGNQPQHF.

The chain carries TRBV5-6 and TRBJ1-1; 7 nucleotides agree with TRBD1. This CDR3 spans 14 amino acids. Losses at the gene ends were 2 bases for V and 0 bases for J; bases not matched to a gene: 1. The V gene's germline CDR1 is SGHDT and CDR2 YYEEEE. CDR3 residues: CASSFTGVNTEAFF. CDR3 DNA: TGTGCCAGCAGCTTTACAGGGGTGAACACTGAAGCTTTCTTT.

This CDR3 is CASSLGHDRGRGTQYF. In DNA form, the CDR3 reads TGTGCCAGCAGCCTCGGGCACGACAGGGGGCGGGGGACCCAGTACTTC. V is TRBV28 and J is TRBJ2-5; 10 bases align to TRBD1. The V gene's germline CDR1 is MDHEN and CDR2 SYDVKM. With 6 bases clipped from V and 7 bases from J, the junction kept 14 bases outside the gene matches. The CDR3 length is 16 residues.

About this clone itself: The DNA is omitted, as the CDR3 cannot be located on it reliably, and the CDR3 follows TCRdb's listing. This chain joins TRBV25-1 and TRBJ2-5; TRBD2 is taken as the D call from the table, unchecked against the DNA. The germline CDR1 and CDR2 sequences are MGHDK and SYGVNS. Including both end residues, the CDR3 is 15 amino acids long. The CDR3 reads CASSEVGGGSRDPNF.

This rearrangement joins TRBV10-3 to TRBJ2-2; D is undetermined. The CDR3 loop spans 13 amino acids. V was trimmed by 0 bases and J by 7 bases, leaving 6 bases between them. Germline-derived CDR1 and CDR2 are ENHRY and SYGVKD. The CDR3 region is CAISESLYGELFF. The CDR3 nucleotides read TGTGCCATCAGTGAGTCCTTGTACGGGGAGCTGTTTTTT.

The chain combines TRBV15 with TRBJ2-3; possible D gene TRBD2, 6 bases. Per the germline V gene, CDR1 is LNHNV and CDR2 is YYDKDF (reference sequence). Trimming removed 1 base from V and 9 bases from J, with 14 bases in between. This CDR3 comprises 14 residues. CDR3 sequence reads: CATSRVGGVVTQYF. The CDR3 DNA reads TGTGCCACCAGCAGAGTGGGGGGAGTGGTCACGCAGTATTTT.

The CDR3 region has the DNA TGTGCCAGCTCACCCAGGGGTAACACTGAAGCTTTCTTT. Its translation is CASSPRGNTEAFF. The genes are TRBV18 and TRBJ1-1; D may be TRBD1 (6 bases). There are 13 residues in the CDR3. Germline-derived CDR1 and CDR2 are KGHSH and LQKENI. The V gene lost 3 bases and the J gene lost 2 bases, with 7 bases spanning the gap.

This sequence joins TRBV11-3 and TRBJ1-3; 8 positions agree with TRBD1. CDR3 length equals 15 residues. V was pared by 6 bases and J by 3 bases, with 7 bases of the junction left unmatched. Germline loops: CDR1 SGHNT, CDR2 YENEEA. The CDR3 region is CASSSRQGLGNTIYF. The CDR3 DNA reads TGTGCCAGCAGTTCAAGACAGGGGCTTGGAAACACCATATATTTT.

The chain joins TRBV19 to TRBJ1-5; D not certain. V dropped 5 bases and J dropped 5 bases, with 16 bases sitting between them. The CDR3 has 15 amino acids. CDR1 LNHDA and CDR2 SQIVND come from the germline V gene (reference sequence). CDR3 amino acids: CASSARLRPDQPQHF. In DNA, the CDR3 is TGTGCCAGTAGTGCCCGTTTGAGGCCAGATCAGCCCCAGCATTTT.

This clone was counted between two and nine times. Here the CDR3 DNA reads TGCGCCAGCAGCTTGTTCGGCCCGAACACCGGGGAGCTGTTTTTT. As protein: CASSLFGPNTGELFF. This chain joins TRBV5-1 and TRBJ2-2; D is uncertain. The V gene lost 1 base and the J gene lost 0 bases, with 7 bases spanning the gap. CDR1 and CDR2 (germline): SGHRS, YFSETQ. CDR3 length equals 15 residues.